A selection of T cell receptor beta chains follows, all from one sample in a study of T cells in tuberculosis. Clones were sequenced by immunoSEQ multiplex PCR, and TCRdb holds only the in-frame ones, with some missing. The data contain 25,000 to 35,000 clones, about 95% of them singletons. Sequencing was carried out using PBMCs. These receptors were collected from a donor aged 10 to 29 with latent tuberculosis or without tuberculosis infection. CDR3s include the opening cysteine and the closing phenylalanine or tryptophan. A D gene is named only where the DNA matches it firmly. Expanded clones get a size class; other rows say once, few or many, or leave the size out.

abundance: .
len: 12
j_gene: TRBJ1-1
d_gene: .
v_gene: TRBV4-3
CDR3nt: TGCGCCAGCAGCCAAGGGTCGGGAGGAGCTTTCTTT
CDR3aa: CASSQGSGGAFF

abundance: .
len: 15
j_gene: TRBJ2-3
d_gene: TRBD2
v_gene: TRBV2
CDR3nt: TGTGCCAGCAGTGCGGGGACTAGCGACACAGATACGCAGTATTTT
CDR3aa: CASSAGTSDTDTQYF

abundance: once
len: 14
j_gene: TRBJ2-7
d_gene: .
v_gene: TRBV6-5
CDR3nt: TGTGCCAGCAGCCCGACAGGCTACTCCTACGAGCAGTACTTC
CDR3aa: CASSPTGYSYEQYF

abundance: .
len: 15
j_gene: TRBJ2-2
d_gene: TRBD1
v_gene: TRBV9
CDR3nt: TGTGCCAGCAGCTTCAGACAGGGGAGTACCGGGGAGCTGTTTTTT
CDR3aa: CASSFRQGSTGELFF

abundance: .
len: 13
j_gene: TRBJ1-6
d_gene: .
v_gene: TRBV30
CDR3nt: TGTGCCTGGAAGCGGGGGGACCTTTCACCCCTCCACTTT
CDR3aa: CAWKRGDLSPLHF

abundance: .
len: 13
j_gene: TRBJ1-2
d_gene: TRBD1
v_gene: TRBV28
CDR3nt: TGTGCCAGCAGTCTTGGACAGGGGTATGGCTACACCTTC
CDR3aa: CASSLGQGYGYTF

abundance: .
len: 16
j_gene: TRBJ2-2
d_gene: TRBD2
v_gene: TRBV27
CDR3nt: TGTGCCAGCAGTATGCGAGCGGGGGGGCCGACCGGGGAGCTGTTTTTT
CDR3aa: CASSMRAGGPTGELFF

abundance: .
len: 14
j_gene: TRBJ1-5
d_gene: TRBD1
v_gene: TRBV5-1
CDR3nt: TGCGCCAGCAGCGAGGGACAGGGCGTTCAGCCCCAGCATTTT
CDR3aa: CASSEGQGVQPQHF

abundance: .
len: 16
j_gene: TRBJ2-3
d_gene: .
v_gene: TRBV7-6
CDR3nt: TGTGCCAGCAGCTTAGTGTTTAGGGGATCAACAGATACGCAGTATTTT
CDR3aa: CASSLVFRGSTDTQYF

abundance: .
len: 13
j_gene: TRBJ1-2
d_gene: .
v_gene: TRBV19
CDR3nt: TGTGCCAGTAGGATAGACAGAAACTATGGCTACACCTTC
CDR3aa: CASRIDRNYGYTF

abundance: .
len: 15
j_gene: TRBJ2-1
d_gene: TRBD2
v_gene: TRBV9
CDR3nt: TGTGCCAGCAGCGCAGACAGCGGGAGATACAATGAGCAGTTCTTC
CDR3aa: CASSADSGRYNEQFF

abundance: .
len: 15
j_gene: TRBJ2-7
d_gene: TRBD2
v_gene: TRBV7-8
CDR3nt: TGTGCCAGCAGCTTAGTTTTGGGGACTAGGTACGAGCAGTACTTC
CDR3aa: CASSLVLGTRYEQYF

abundance: few
len: 10
j_gene: TRBJ2-5
d_gene: .
v_gene: TRBV27
CDR3nt: TGTGCCAGCAGTCAGGGGACCCAGTACTTC
CDR3aa: CASSQGTQYF

abundance: .
len: 14
j_gene: TRBJ1-1
d_gene: TRBD1
v_gene: TRBV18
CDR3nt: TGTGCCAGCTCACCTACAGGGGTGAACACTGAAGCTTTCTTT
CDR3aa: CASSPTGVNTEAFF

abundance: .
len: 18
j_gene: TRBJ2-5
d_gene: .
v_gene: TRBV7-2
CDR3nt: TGTGCCAGCAGCTTATTCTTTCTCGCGGGGAGGTTTCAAGAGACCCAGTACTTC
CDR3aa: CASSLFFLAGRFQETQYF

abundance: .
len: 14
j_gene: TRBJ2-2
d_gene: .
v_gene: TRBV18
CDR3nt: TGTGCCAGTTCACAAGGGAGGAACACCGGGGAGCTGTTTTTT
CDR3aa: CASSQGRNTGELFF

abundance: once
len: 14
j_gene: TRBJ1-5
d_gene: .
v_gene: TRBV2
CDR3nt: TGTGCCAGCAGGGAAGGTAATAGCAATCAGCCCCAGCATTTT
CDR3aa: CASREGNSNQPQHF

abundance: once
len: 14
j_gene: TRBJ2-1
d_gene: TRBD2
v_gene: TRBV28
CDR3nt: TGTGCCAGCAGTTTGTTTAGCGGGAGAGCTGAGCAGTTCTTC
CDR3aa: CASSLFSGRAEQFF

abundance: .
len: 15
j_gene: TRBJ1-2
d_gene: TRBD1
v_gene: TRBV7-2
CDR3nt: TGTGCCAGCAGCTTACCGGGACAGCCCCCGAAGGGCTACACCTTC
CDR3aa: CASSLPGQPPKGYTF

abundance: .
len: 14
j_gene: TRBJ2-1
d_gene: TRBD2
v_gene: TRBV10-1
CDR3nt: TGCGCCAGCAGCAGAGCGGGGGTTTTGAATGAGCAGTTCTTC
CDR3aa: CASSRAGVLNEQFF

abundance: .
len: 16
j_gene: TRBJ2-1
d_gene: TRBD2
v_gene: TRBV29-1
CDR3nt: TGCAGCGTGAGGACTAGCGGGAGAGGGAAATACAATGAGCAGTTCTTC
CDR3aa: CSVRTSGRGKYNEQFF

abundance: .
len: 15
j_gene: TRBJ1-1
d_gene: TRBD1
v_gene: TRBV19
CDR3nt: TGTGCCAGTAGTATTGACAGGGGGAGGAACACTGAAGCTTTCTTT
CDR3aa: CASSIDRGRNTEAFF

abundance: once
len: 13
j_gene: TRBJ1-1
d_gene: .
v_gene: TRBV10-3
CDR3nt: TGTGCCATCAGTGCCCAGGGTAACACTGAAGCTTTCTTT
CDR3aa: CAISAQGNTEAFF

abundance: .
len: 15
j_gene: TRBJ2-1
d_gene: TRBD1
v_gene: TRBV7-9
CDR3nt: TGTGCCAGCAGCGCAAGGGGGACAGCAGACAATGAGCAGTTCTTC
CDR3aa: CASSARGTADNEQFF

abundance: once
len: 15
j_gene: TRBJ2-1
d_gene: .
v_gene: TRBV30
CDR3nt: TGTGCCTGGAGTGTTGGACTATCATCGAACAATGAGCAGTTCTTC
CDR3aa: CAWSVGLSSNNEQFF

abundance: .
len: 16
j_gene: TRBJ1-2
d_gene: .
v_gene: TRBV7-9
CDR3nt: TGTGCCAGCAGCCCTATAGGAGCTCCCTCGAACTATGGCTACACCTTC
CDR3aa: CASSPIGAPSNYGYTF

abundance: .
len: 13
j_gene: TRBJ1-1
d_gene: .
v_gene: TRBV29-1
CDR3nt: TGCAGCGTTGCGCGGGACGAGAACACTGAAGCTTTCTTT
CDR3aa: CSVARDENTEAFF

abundance: .
len: 15
j_gene: TRBJ1-5
d_gene: .
v_gene: TRBV6-1
CDR3nt: TGTGCCACCGGACCCGGGGGAGGAAGGTATCAGCCCCAGCATTTT
CDR3aa: CATGPGGGRYQPQHF

abundance: .
len: 15
j_gene: TRBJ1-5
d_gene: .
v_gene: TRBV4-1
CDR3nt: TGCGCCAGCAGCCTTAGTCAGGGGATCGGTCAGCCCCAGCATTTT
CDR3aa: CASSLSQGIGQPQHF

abundance: .
len: 13
j_gene: TRBJ2-3
d_gene: .
v_gene: TRBV27
CDR3nt: TGTGCCAGCAGTTTAATAGTAACAGATACGCAGTATTTT
CDR3aa: CASSLIVTDTQYF

abundance: .
len: 14
j_gene: TRBJ2-7
d_gene: TRBD2
v_gene: TRBV7-9
CDR3nt: TGTGCCAGCAGCTTTTTAGCGGGAACCTACGAGCAGTACTTC
CDR3aa: CASSFLAGTYEQYF

abundance: .
len: 17
j_gene: TRBJ1-1
d_gene: TRBD1
v_gene: TRBV5-4
CDR3nt: TGTGCCAGCAGCTCGGATTTTGGACAGGGAGGGTTCACTGAAGCTTTCTTT
CDR3aa: CASSSDFGQGGFTEAFF

abundance: .
len: 15
j_gene: TRBJ2-5
d_gene: TRBD2
v_gene: TRBV5-5
CDR3nt: TGTGCCAGCAGCCTACTAGCGGGGTTCCAAGAGACCCAGTACTTC
CDR3aa: CASSLLAGFQETQYF

abundance: .
len: 13
j_gene: TRBJ1-2
d_gene: .
v_gene: TRBV10-1
CDR3nt: TGCGCCAGCAGTGATGGGCAGAGCTATGGCTACACCTTC
CDR3aa: CASSDGQSYGYTF

abundance: .
len: 15
j_gene: TRBJ2-1
d_gene: TRBD2
v_gene: TRBV7-3
CDR3nt: TGTGCCAGCAGCTTATCCGGCGGGAGCAATAATGAGCAGTTCTTC
CDR3aa: CASSLSGGSNNEQFF

abundance: once
len: 15
j_gene: TRBJ2-3
d_gene: TRBD2
v_gene: TRBV19
CDR3nt: TGTGCCAGTAGTCCGACTAGCGGGGTCGCAGATACGCAGTATTTT
CDR3aa: CASSPTSGVADTQYF

abundance: .
len: 11
j_gene: TRBJ2-7
d_gene: TRBD1
v_gene: TRBV20-1
CDR3nt: TGCAGTGGCGGACAGGCCTACGAGCAGTACTTC
CDR3aa: CSGGQAYEQYF

abundance: .
len: 16
j_gene: TRBJ2-7
d_gene: TRBD1
v_gene: TRBV2
CDR3nt: TGTGCCAGCAGTGCGATTTGGGACAGATTGTCCTACGAGCAGTACTTC
CDR3aa: CASSAIWDRLSYEQYF

abundance: .
len: 14
j_gene: TRBJ2-5
d_gene: .
v_gene: TRBV11-2
CDR3nt: TGTGCCAGCAGCTCTTACAGGGAGCAAGAGACCCAGTACTTC
CDR3aa: CASSSYREQETQYF

abundance: .
len: 16
j_gene: TRBJ2-2
d_gene: TRBD1
v_gene: TRBV7-9
CDR3nt: TGTGCCAGCAGCCCGATAAGGACAGGGAACACCGGGGAGCTGTTTTTT
CDR3aa: CASSPIRTGNTGELFF